This passage covers 18 T cell receptor beta chains from one sample sequenced in a study of OX40 agonist ivuxolimab in advanced cancers. Receptor amplification or capture employed the immunoSEQ multiplex PCR assay. Entries here come from immuneACCESS through TCRdb and include only in-frame sequences with V and J called. Some clones fail to appear in such tables; in the studies checked, an unresolved V gene covers under half of the shortfall, and the cause of the remainder is unknown. Here the sample has 35,000 to 50,000 clones; more than 80% occur a single time. The ten largest clones represent 2.6% of the sample. This material consisted of CD4+ or CD8+ T cells sorted from blood, taken in a trial of the OX40 agonist ivuxolimab. The source is an adult with an advanced solid tumor such as melanoma, head and neck, liver or kidney cancer.

This chain connects TRBV11-2 to TRBJ2-1, with TRBD2 matching over 8 bases. This CDR3 is built from 14 residues. The germline CDR1 and CDR2 sequences are SGHAT and FQNNGV. V shed 7 bases, J shed 4 bases, and the junction held 6 bases outside the gene matches. The CDR3 protein is CASTPGGAYNEQFF. DNA of the CDR3: TGTGCCAGCACCCCCGGGGGGGCTTACAATGAGCAGTTCTTC.

The genes are TRBV30 and TRBJ2-1; D is undetermined. The V end was cut by 0 bases, the J end by 11 bases, with 8 bases between. CDR1 and CDR2 (germline): GTSNPN, SVGIG (reference sequence). This CDR3 is 11 amino acids long. CDR3 DNA: TGTGCCTGGAGTGTGGGGTTTAAGCAGTTCTTC. This encodes CAWSVGFKQFF. Together with reference TRBV30 and TRBJ2-1, the CDR3 gives the full variable domain: SQTIHQWPATLVQPVGSPLSLECTVEGTSNPNLYWYRQAAGRGLQLLFYSVGIGQISSEVPQNLSASRPQDRQFILSSKKLLLSDSGFYLCAWSVGFKQFFGPGTRLTVL.

This clone has more than one count but fewer than ten. This chain uses TRBV6-8 with TRBJ1-2, with 7 bases lining up with TRBD1. The CDR3 has 12 amino acids. Germline loops: CDR1 MNHGY, CDR2 SAAAGT. V shed 5 bases, J shed 8 bases, and the junction held 5 bases outside the gene matches. The CDR3 here is CASSRGTVGYTF. The CDR3 DNA reads as TGTGCCAGCAGTAGAGGGACAGTCGGCTACACCTTC.

CDR3 loop: CASSLELASEQYV. The CDR3 DNA reads as TGTGCCAGCAGCTTAGAACTAGCTAGCGAGCAGTACGTC. The chain recombines TRBV7-9 with TRBJ2-7; D perhaps matches TRBD2 (6 bases). Trimming pared 1 base from V and 6 bases from J, leaving 10 bases between. CDR1 and CDR2 from the germline V gene are SEHNR and FQNEAQ (reference sequence). The length of the CDR3 is 13 residues.

J is TRBJ2-7 and V is TRBV6-5; 8 positions match TRBD1. This CDR3 contains 13 residues. V lost 6 bases and J lost 0; bases outside the gene matches: 1. The germline V gene encodes CDR1 MNHEY and CDR2 SVGAGI. CDR3 DNA sequence: TGTGCCAGCAGGACAGGGGCCTCCTACGAGCAGTACTTC. Its protein is CASRTGASYEQYF.

J is TRBJ2-7 and V is TRBV7-9, with 7 bases that match TRBD1. CDR1 is SEHNR, CDR2 FQNEAQ, per germline (reference sequence). There are 14 residues in the CDR3. The trim removed 4 bases at V and 1 base at J, leaving 4 bases unmatched. In nucleotides, the CDR3 is TGTGCCAGCAGCTCTCAGGACAGGTCCTACGAGCAGTACTTC. Its protein is CASSSQDRSYEQYF. Based on the CDR3 plus reference TRBV7-9 and TRBJ2-7, the full variable domain is DTGVSQNPRHKITKRGQNVTFRCDPISEHNRLYWYRQTLGQGPEFLTYFQNEAQLEKSRLLSDRFSAERPKGSFSTLEIQRTEQGDSAMYLCASSSQDRSYEQYFGPGTRLTVT.

This rearrangement joins TRBV5-1 to TRBJ1-1; TRBD1 matches at 7 bases. The CDR3 covers 15 residues. V dropped 9 bases and J dropped 5; count of bases not matched to a gene: 16. CDR1 and CDR2 from the germline V gene are SGHRS and YFSETQ. The CDR3 DNA reads as TGCGCCACCAGTGACAGGGAGGGTCTAGGGACTGAAGCTTTCTTT. Its protein product is CATSDREGLGTEAFF.

CDR3 sequence (DNA): TGCGCCAGTATGAGGACTCTGGCCGGCGATACGCAGTATTTT. It yields the protein CASMRTLAGDTQYF. The rearrangement joins TRBV10-1 to TRBJ2-3; a weak D match, TRBD2 (5 bases). Germline V gene sequence: CDR1 WNHNN, CDR2 SYGVQD (reference sequence). This CDR3 contains 14 residues. V gave up 9 bases and J gave up 6 bases, with 19 bases separating them.

The chain employs TRBV6-5 and TRBJ1-6, with 7 bases matching TRBD1. The V segment lost 5 bases and the J segment 7 bases; nucleotides outside the gene matches: 8. Germline V gives CDR1 MNHEY, CDR2 SVGAGI. The length of the CDR3 is 15 residues. In nucleotides, the CDR3 is TGTGCCAGCAGTATCCGACAGGGCCCCAATTCACCCCTCCACTTT. Its protein product is CASSIRQGPNSPLHF.

The V and J genes are TRBV5-1 and TRBJ2-7, with TRBD2 matching over 8 bases. This CDR3 spans 17 amino acids. The J segment lost 4 bases and the V segment lost 1 base, leaving 13 bases of the junction unmatched. CDR1 is SGHRS and CDR2 is YFSETQ in the germline V gene. CDR3 loop: CASSLSAGVGVGYEQYF. CDR3 DNA sequence: TGCGCCAGCAGCTTGTCAGCGGGAGTGGGGGTGGGTTACGAGCAGTACTTC. Drawing the rest from reference TRBV5-1 and TRBJ2-7, the complete variable domain is KAGVTQTPRYLIKTRGQQVTLSCSPISGHRSVSWYQQTPGQGLQFLFEYFSETQRNKGNFPGRFSGRQFSNSRSEMNVSTLELGDSALYLCASSLSAGVGVGYEQYFGPGTRLTVT.

This chain uses TRBV30 with TRBJ2-7; tentatively, D is TRBD1 (6 bases). The germline V and J ends were trimmed by 1 base and 6 bases, with 10 bases remaining between them. The CDR3 totals 12 residues. CDR1 and CDR2 from the germline V gene are GTSNPN and SVGIG (reference sequence). Written as DNA, the CDR3 is TGTGCCTGGAGTGGGGGGCTGGCCGAGCAGTACTTC. Amino acids: CAWSGGLAEQYF.

In nucleotides, the CDR3 is TGTGCCAGTAGTTTTCTAAGAGGGGCGAGGAACACTGAAGCTTTCTTT. Its translation is CASSFLRGARNTEAFF. The J gene is TRBJ1-1, the V gene TRBV19, with a tentative D call TRBD1 (5 bases). With 5 bases removed from V and 1 base from J, the gap between germline ends came to 17 bases. Per germline, CDR1 LNHDA and CDR2 SQIVND (reference sequence). CDR3 size: 16 residues.

There are a few counts of this clone. V and J are TRBV2 and TRBJ1-1, with a weak D call TRBD1 (5 bases). The V gene's germline CDR1 is SNHLY and CDR2 FYNNEI. Trimming shortened V by 4 bases and J by 2 bases, and 8 bases separated the two germline ends. The CDR3 contains 13 residues. The CDR3 nucleotides read TGTGCCAGCAGTGTGCAGGGTAACACTGAAGCTTTCTTT. This gives the protein CASSVQGNTEAFF.

A remark on this clone: The sample carries other DNA sequences with the same CDR3. The rearrangement links TRBV7-8 to TRBJ2-7; 7 bases line up with TRBD2. This CDR3 is 15 amino acids long. CDR1 is SGHVS and CDR2 is FQNEAQ in the germline V gene. J gave up 7 bases and V 6 bases, and 15 bases lay outside the gene matches. The CDR3: CASRGRTGGAGEQYF. In nucleotides, the CDR3 is TGTGCCAGCAGGGGACGGACGGGGGGTGCAGGGGAGCAGTACTTC.

This chain connects TRBV11-2 to TRBJ2-5; D tentatively fits TRBD1 or TRBD2 (5 bases each). CDR1 is SGHAT, CDR2 FQNNGV, per germline. This CDR3 contains 14 residues. Trimming took off 4 bases at V and 2 bases at J, with 11 bases between the two ends. CDR3 loop: CASSSGDHQETQYF. In nucleotides, the CDR3 is TGTGCCAGCAGCTCTGGGGACCATCAAGAGACCCAGTACTTC.

This clone came up a few times. The J gene is TRBJ2-7, the V gene TRBV7-8; D is ambiguous. The V and J ends lost 1 base and 6 bases respectively, with 10 bases between them. This CDR3 contains 13 residues. Looked up from germline, CDR1 is SGHVS and CDR2 is FQNEAQ. CDR3 loop: CASSLGSPLEQYV. DNA of the CDR3: TGTGCCAGCAGCTTAGGAAGTCCCCTCGAGCAGTACGTC.

This clone was recorded only once. This rearrangement joins TRBV29-1 to TRBJ2-5, with D possibly matching TRBD1 (5 bases). CDR1 and CDR2 (germline): SQVTM, ANQGSEA. Deletions cut 7 bases from V and 0 bases from J, with 15 bases between. CDR3 size: 14 residues. CDR3 amino acids: CSAGQTDDQETQYF. The CDR3 DNA reads TGCAGCGCCGGCCAGACAGACGACCAAGAGACCCAGTACTTC.

The chain recombines TRBV5-1 with TRBJ2-1, with unresolved D. CDR1 SGHRS and CDR2 YFSETQ come from the germline V gene. V lost 6 bases and J lost 2, with 12 bases in between. The CDR3 runs 14 residues. CDR3 bases: TGCGCCAGCACCCCAGAATTGGCCTACAATGAGCAGTTCTTC. Its protein product is CASTPELAYNEQFF.